Following are 21 T cell receptor beta chains from one sample sequenced in a study of radiation and T cells in renal cell carcinoma. As to time point: blood 4 weeks post-SBRT, at nephrectomy. Treatment denoted: 15 Gy SBRT to primary tumor, nephrectomy 4 weeks later. TCRdb's copy holds only in-frame clones and misses some; the assay was immunoSEQ multiplex PCR. The sample gives some 43,000 clones, about 82% of which show up once; about 30% is in the top ten. The source was blood, collected from a patient whose treatment included radiotherapy and nephrectomy. These receptors all stem from a woman in her seventies with renal cell carcinoma.

The V and J genes are TRBV5-1 and TRBJ1-1; a weak D match, TRBD1 (6 bases). CDR1 is SGHRS, CDR2 YFSETQ, per germline. V lost 5 bases and J 3 bases, leaving 17 bases between the germline ends. The length of the CDR3 is 15 residues. CDR3 protein: CASSLLTGLDTEAFF. The DNA of the CDR3 is TGCGCCAGCAGTCTCTTGACAGGACTCGACACTGAAGCTTTCTTT.

The chain joins TRBV5-1 to TRBJ1-1; 11 nucleotides align to TRBD1. With 7 bases clipped from V and 4 bases from J, the junction kept 3 bases outside the gene matches. The CDR3 covers 13 residues. In germline, CDR1 is SGHRS, CDR2 YFSETQ. CDR3 amino acids: CASAGQGGTEAFF. CDR3 nucleotide sequence: TGCGCCAGCGCGGGACAGGGGGGCACTGAAGCTTTCTTT.

This clone has just one count. CDR3 residues: CASSEPDNYEQYF. DNA of the CDR3: TGTGCCAGCAGTGAACCGGACAATTACGAGCAGTACTTC. The gene calls are TRBV2 and TRBJ2-7, with D possibly matching TRBD1 (5 bases). The CDR3 contains 13 residues. The V gene lost 2 bases and the J gene lost 4 bases, with 9 bases spanning the gap. Germline CDR1 and CDR2: SNHLY and FYNNEI.

The genes are TRBV6-1 and TRBJ2-7; TRBD1 agrees at 7 bases. The CDR3 has 14 residues. Trimming cost V 10 bases and J 0 bases; bases outside gene matches: 9. Germline V lookup: CDR1 MNHNS, CDR2 SASEGT. The CDR3 region has the DNA TGTGCCATCAAAGGGACAGCTAACTCCTACGAGCAGTACTTC. It yields the protein CAIKGTANSYEQYF.

The chain is built from TRBV27 and TRBJ2-3; D remains unclear. Trimming pared 5 bases from V and 5 bases from J, leaving 14 bases between. CDR1 is MNHEY, CDR2 SMNVEV, per germline (reference sequence). The CDR3 has 14 residues. In DNA, the CDR3 is TGTGCCAGCAGTCCCTTTCCGGGCGGAGATACGCAGTATTTT. As protein: CASSPFPGGDTQYF.

V gene TRBV7-9 combines with J gene TRBJ1-2; weak D call: TRBD1 (5 bases). Deletions cut 1 base from V and 6 bases from J, with 12 bases between. CDR1 is SEHNR, CDR2 FQNEAQ, per germline (reference sequence). CDR3 length equals 14 residues. The CDR3 sequence is CASSLVGQGNGYTF. The CDR3 DNA is TGTGCCAGCAGCTTAGTAGGCCAGGGTAATGGCTACACCTTC.

The chain employs TRBV5-4 and TRBJ1-1, with a possible D match to TRBD1 (5 bases). The CDR3 is 15 residues long. Germline CDR1 reads SGHNT; CDR2 reads YYREEE (reference sequence). The V end was cut by 0 bases, the J end by 0 bases, with 9 bases between. The CDR3 here is CASSLDGGMNTEAFF. The CDR3 DNA is TGTGCCAGCAGCTTGGATGGGGGTATGAACACTGAAGCTTTCTTT.

J is TRBJ1-2 and V is TRBV2; 9 positions agree with TRBD1. The CDR3 runs to 16 residues. Germline values: CDR1 SNHLY, CDR2 FYNNEI. V lost 4 bases, J lost 7 bases, and 13 bases stayed unmatched. CDR3 in amino acids: CASSGNFRTGVGGYTF. As DNA, the CDR3 is TGTGCCAGCAGTGGGAACTTTAGGACAGGGGTCGGTGGCTACACCTTC.

The V call is TRBV19, the J call TRBJ1-4; D uncertain. The germline CDR1 and CDR2 sequences are LNHDA and SQIVND (reference sequence). V was clipped by 6 bases and J by 5 bases, with 13 bases between them. The CDR3 sequence is 14 residues long. CDR3 loop: CASRGASENEKLFF. The CDR3 region has the DNA TGTGCCAGTAGGGGAGCTTCAGAGAATGAAAAACTGTTTTTT.

The V and J genes are TRBV6-1 and TRBJ1-2; D may be TRBD1 (5 bases). Trimming shortened V by 1 base and J by 1 base, and 13 bases separated the two germline ends. Germline CDR1 and CDR2: MNHNS and SASEGT. The CDR3 runs 16 residues. The CDR3 DNA reads TGTGCCAGCAGTGAAGAGGGGAATCCCCATAACTATGGCTACACCTTC. Amino acid sequence: CASSEEGNPHNYGYTF.

The J gene is TRBJ2-7, the V gene TRBV4-2; TRBD2 is a possible D gene (6 bases). There are 18 residues in the CDR3. The germline CDR1 and CDR2 sequences are LGHNA and YNFKEQ. V dropped 0 bases and J dropped 4 bases, with 22 bases sitting between them. Here the CDR3 reads CASSQERQGLASKYEQYF. CDR3 in DNA: TGTGCCAGCAGCCAAGAACGGCAGGGACTTGCCTCCAAGTACGAGCAGTACTTC.

CDR3 in DNA: TGTGCCAGCAGTGAAAGGGGCTCCTACAATGAGCAGTTCTTC. Translation gives CASSERGSYNEQFF. The J gene is TRBJ2-1, the V gene TRBV2, with D maybe TRBD1 (5 bases). Germline CDR1 and CDR2: SNHLY and FYNNEI. This CDR3 is 14 amino acids long. With 2 bases removed from V and 0 bases from J, the gap between germline ends came to 5 bases.

The V and J genes are TRBV18 and TRBJ1-5; TRBD1 agrees at 7 bases. J gave up 2 bases and V 5 bases, and 9 bases lay outside the gene matches. CDR3 length equals 16 residues. Germline CDR1 reads KGHSH; CDR2 reads LQKENI. DNA for the CDR3: TGTGCCAGCTCATCAGGGGCAGGGGGACGCAATCAGCCCCAGCATTTT. The encoded protein is CASSSGAGGRNQPQHF.

This chain joins TRBV14 and TRBJ2-1, with TRBD2 matching over 8 bases. CDR1 and CDR2 (germline): SGHDN, FVKESK. This CDR3 is 19 amino acids long. J was trimmed by 0 bases and V by 0 bases; bases with no gene match: 10. CDR3 nucleotides: TGTGCCAGCAGCCAAGATCTGAGCGGGGGCGATAGCTCCTACAATGAGCAGTTCTTC. This encodes CASSQDLSGGDSSYNEQFF.

The chain uses TRBV2 and TRBJ2-2; D might be TRBD1 (5 bases). The CDR3 has 14 amino acids. CDR1 SNHLY and CDR2 FYNNEI come from the germline V gene. Trimming stripped 4 bases from V and 1 base from J, with 7 bases between. In DNA form, the CDR3 reads TGTGCCAGCAGTGGGCAGGGGAACACCGGGGAGCTGTTTTTT. Protein sequence: CASSGQGNTGELFF.

V gene TRBV11-2 combines with J gene TRBJ2-7, with 9 bases matching TRBD1. The CDR3 loop spans 15 amino acids. Germline trimming cut 4 bases from V and 1 base from J; bases unmatched to any gene: 5. Looked up from germline, CDR1 is SGHAT and CDR2 is FQNNGV. CDR3 sequence: CASSSGGTGSYEQYF. The DNA of the CDR3 is TGTGCCAGCAGCTCCGGGGGGACAGGGTCCTACGAGCAGTACTTC.

This rearrangement joins TRBV11-3 to TRBJ2-2, with TRBD2 identical over 14 bases. From germline, CDR1 is SGHNT and CDR2 YENEEA. The CDR3 totals 17 residues. J was trimmed by 4 bases and V by 4 bases; bases with no gene match: 5. CDR3 DNA sequence: TGTGCCAGCAGCTCGGGACTAGCGGGAGAGTTCACCGGGGAGCTGTTTTTT. Translated: CASSSGLAGEFTGELFF.

The V and J genes are TRBV19 and TRBJ2-3; no definite D call. Germline CDR1 reads LNHDA; CDR2 reads SQIVND (reference sequence). The CDR3 is made up of 11 amino acids. Trimming cost V 8 bases and J 6 bases, with 9 bases left between them. The CDR3 spells CASRSTDTQYF. CDR3 coding DNA: TGTGCCAGTCGAAGTACGGATACGCAGTATTTT. Filled out from reference TRBV19 and TRBJ2-3, the complete variable domain reads DGGITQSPKYLFRKEGQNVTLSCEQNLNHDAMYWYRQDPGQGLRLIYYSQIVNDFQKGDIAEGYSVSREKKESFPLTVTSAQKNPTAFYLCASRSTDTQYFGPGTRLTVL.

The V and J genes are TRBV7-9 and TRBJ1-1; D gene unclear. Per germline, CDR1 SEHNR and CDR2 FQNEAQ (reference sequence). The V and J ends lost 6 bases and 0 bases respectively, with 17 bases between them. CDR3 length: 16 amino acids. DNA of the CDR3: TGTGCCAGCAGTAATGGACCTGACCTCATGAACACTGAAGCTTTCTTT. It translates to CASSNGPDLMNTEAFF.

The chain joins TRBV6-5 to TRBJ2-1; TRBD2 aligns across 7 bases. With V trimmed by 4 bases and J by 8 bases, 11 bases remained unmatched. Per germline, CDR1 MNHEY and CDR2 SVGAGI. The CDR3 is 15 residues long. In DNA form, the CDR3 reads TGTGCCAGCAGTTCATTTGCGGGAGAGTCGTATGAGCAGTTCTTC. Translated: CASSSFAGESYEQFF.

This clone was seen a single time. The CDR3 nucleotides are TGCGCCAGCAGCGTACGGGACAGCTCCTACGAGCAGTACTTC. Residues: CASSVRDSSYEQYF. The V and J genes are TRBV5-1 and TRBJ2-7, with 7 bases identical to TRBD1. V was clipped by 4 bases and J by 0 bases; unmatched bases: 4. CDR1 and CDR2 from the germline V gene are SGHRS and YFSETQ. CDR3 length equals 14 residues.